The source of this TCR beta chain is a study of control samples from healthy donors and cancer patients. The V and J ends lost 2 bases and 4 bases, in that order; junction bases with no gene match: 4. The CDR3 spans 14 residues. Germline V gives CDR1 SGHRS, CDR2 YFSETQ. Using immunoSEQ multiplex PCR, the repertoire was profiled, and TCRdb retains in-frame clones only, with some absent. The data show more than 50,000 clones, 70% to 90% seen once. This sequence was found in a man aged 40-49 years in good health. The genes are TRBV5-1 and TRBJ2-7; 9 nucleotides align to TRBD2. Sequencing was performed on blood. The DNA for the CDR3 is TGCGCCAGCAGCTTTAGCGGGAGTCGTTACGAGCAGTACTTC. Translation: CASSFSGSRYEQYF.